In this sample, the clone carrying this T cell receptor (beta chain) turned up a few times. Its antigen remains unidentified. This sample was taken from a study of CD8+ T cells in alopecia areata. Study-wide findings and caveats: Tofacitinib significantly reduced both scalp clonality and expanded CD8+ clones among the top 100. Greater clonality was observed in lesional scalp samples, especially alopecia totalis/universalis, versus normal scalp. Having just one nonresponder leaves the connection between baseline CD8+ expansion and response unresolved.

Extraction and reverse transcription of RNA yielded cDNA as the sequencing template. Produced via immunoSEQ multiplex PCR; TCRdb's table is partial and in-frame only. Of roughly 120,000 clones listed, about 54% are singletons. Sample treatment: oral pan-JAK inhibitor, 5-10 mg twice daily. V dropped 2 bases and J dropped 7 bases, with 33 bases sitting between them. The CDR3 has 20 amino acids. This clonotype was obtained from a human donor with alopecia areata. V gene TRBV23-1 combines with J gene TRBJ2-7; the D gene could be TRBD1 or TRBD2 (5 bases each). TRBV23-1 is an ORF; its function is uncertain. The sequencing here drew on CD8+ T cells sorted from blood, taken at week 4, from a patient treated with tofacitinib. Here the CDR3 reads CASSQIGALVVRDPPLEQYF. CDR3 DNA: TGCGCCAGCAGTCAAATCGGGGCCCTCGTTGTGAGGGACCCGCCTCTGGAGCAGTACTTC.